This entry features one T cell receptor (beta chain) sequence. Its specificity is not known. With V trimmed by 3 bases and J by 2 bases, 14 bases remained unmatched. Germline CDR1 reads WSHSY; CDR2 reads SAAADI. The CDR3 runs to 18 residues. These data come from a study of T-cell reconstitution after alpha-beta-depleted transplantation in children. Findings of the study overall: The study reportedly traced alpha-beta T cells about two months after transplant to several hundred expanded graft clones.

Preparation of the TCRbeta library involved a method that used unique molecular identifiers. From the PCR reads, TCRdb called clonotypes with MiXCR, one entry per CDR3 protein. The sample holds hundreds of thousands of distinct CDR3 sequences, around 12% seen once. The origin of this receptor is a girl aged 2 to 10 with congenital amegakaryocytic thrombocytopenia, due to receive a stem cell transplant. The sequencing used PBMCs, collected before TCRalphabeta/CD19-depleted stem cell transplant. The chain combines TRBV10-2 with TRBJ2-7, with 9 bases lining up with TRBD2. The CDR3 nucleotides read TGCGCCAGCAGTGACGGTGATAGCGGGAGCTTTAGGGCCTACGAGCAGTACTTC. Translated, it gives CASSDGDSGSFRAYEQYF.